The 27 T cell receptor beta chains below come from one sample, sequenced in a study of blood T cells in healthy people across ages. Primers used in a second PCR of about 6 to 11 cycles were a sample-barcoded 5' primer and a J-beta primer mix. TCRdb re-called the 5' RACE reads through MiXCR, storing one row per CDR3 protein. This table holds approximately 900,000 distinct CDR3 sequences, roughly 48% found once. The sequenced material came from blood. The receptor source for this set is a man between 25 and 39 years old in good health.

In nucleotides, the CDR3 is TGTGCCAGCAGCCAAGATCAATGGCCAAAACCCTACTACGAGCAGTACTTC. Protein: CASSQDQWPKPYYEQYF. The chain carries TRBV14 and TRBJ2-7; no firm D call. The V gene lost 0 bases and the J gene lost 3 bases, with 18 bases spanning the gap. Germline V gene sequence: CDR1 SGHDN, CDR2 FVKESK. CDR3 length: 17 residues.

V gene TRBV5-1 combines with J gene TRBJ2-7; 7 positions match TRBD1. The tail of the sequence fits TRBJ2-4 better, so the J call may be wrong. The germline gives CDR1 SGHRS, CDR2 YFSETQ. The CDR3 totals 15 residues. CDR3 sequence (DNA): TGCGCCAGCAGCTTGGCAGTGACAGGGACAAACATTCAGTACTTC. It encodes CASSLAVTGTNIQYF.

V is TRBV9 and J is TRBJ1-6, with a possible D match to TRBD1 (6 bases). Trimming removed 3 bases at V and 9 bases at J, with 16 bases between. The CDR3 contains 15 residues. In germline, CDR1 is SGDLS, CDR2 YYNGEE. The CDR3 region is CASSASRDTVSPLHF. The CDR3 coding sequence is TGTGCCAGCAGCGCCAGCCGGGACACTGTTTCACCCCTCCACTTT.

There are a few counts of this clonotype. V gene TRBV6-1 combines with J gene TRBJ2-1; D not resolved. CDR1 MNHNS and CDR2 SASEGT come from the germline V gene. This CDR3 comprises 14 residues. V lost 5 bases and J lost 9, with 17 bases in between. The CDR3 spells CASSPPARGPEQFF. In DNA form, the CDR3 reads TGTGCCAGCAGTCCCCCCGCAAGAGGTCCTGAGCAGTTCTTC.

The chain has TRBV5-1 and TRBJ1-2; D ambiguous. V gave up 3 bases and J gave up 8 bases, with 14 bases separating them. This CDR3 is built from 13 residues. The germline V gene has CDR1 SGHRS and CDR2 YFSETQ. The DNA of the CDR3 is TGCGCCAGCAGCTCCCTGGGCGGTGGAGGCTACACCTTC. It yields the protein CASSSLGGGGYTF.

This chain's CDR3 is CAGTRSGVAKNIQYF. The CDR3 DNA reads TGTGCCGGCACTAGGAGCGGGGTAGCCAAAAACATTCAGTACTTC. V gene TRBV12-3 or TRBV12-4 combines with J gene TRBJ2-4; TRBD2 matches 7 bases. Trimming cost V 11 bases and J 0 bases; bases outside gene matches: 10. The CDR3 loop spans 15 amino acids.

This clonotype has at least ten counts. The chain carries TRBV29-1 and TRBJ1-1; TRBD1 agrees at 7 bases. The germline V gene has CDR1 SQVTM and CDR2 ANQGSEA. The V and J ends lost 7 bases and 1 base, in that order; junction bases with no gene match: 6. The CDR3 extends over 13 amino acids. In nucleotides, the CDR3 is TGCAGCGCTAGACAGGGAAGGAACACTGAAGCTTTCTTT. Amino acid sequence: CSARQGRNTEAFF.

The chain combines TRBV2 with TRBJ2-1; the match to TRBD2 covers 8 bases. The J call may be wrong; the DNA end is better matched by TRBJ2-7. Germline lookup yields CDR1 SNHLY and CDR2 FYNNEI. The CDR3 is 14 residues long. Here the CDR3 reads CASSIVTSGNEQYF. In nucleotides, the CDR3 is TGTGCCAGCAGTATCGTAACTAGCGGTAATGAGCAGTACTTC.

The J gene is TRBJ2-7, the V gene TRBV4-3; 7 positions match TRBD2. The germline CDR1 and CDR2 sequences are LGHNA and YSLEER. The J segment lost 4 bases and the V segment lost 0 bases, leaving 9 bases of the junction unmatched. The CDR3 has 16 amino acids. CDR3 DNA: TGCGCCAGCAGCCAAGATCGAGTGGGAGGGTGGTACGAGCAGTACTTC. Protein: CASSQDRVGGWYEQYF.

The CDR3 loop reads CASSQERAGDSYEQYF. CDR3 nucleotide sequence: TGTGCCAGCAGCCAAGAGCGAGCAGGGGACTCCTACGAGCAGTACTTC. The chain uses TRBV4-2 and TRBJ2-7, with D possibly TRBD1 on 6 matching bases. The CDR3 is made up of 16 amino acids. V was clipped by 0 bases and J by 0 bases, with 12 bases between them. Germline assignment: CDR1 LGHNA and CDR2 YNFKEQ.

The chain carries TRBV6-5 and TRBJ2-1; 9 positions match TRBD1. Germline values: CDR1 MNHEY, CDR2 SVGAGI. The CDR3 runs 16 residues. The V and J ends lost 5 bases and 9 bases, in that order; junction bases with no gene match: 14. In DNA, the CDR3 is TGTGCCAGCAGTATGGGTCCCGGGACAGGGTGGAGTGAGCAGTTCTTC. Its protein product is CASSMGPGTGWSEQFF.

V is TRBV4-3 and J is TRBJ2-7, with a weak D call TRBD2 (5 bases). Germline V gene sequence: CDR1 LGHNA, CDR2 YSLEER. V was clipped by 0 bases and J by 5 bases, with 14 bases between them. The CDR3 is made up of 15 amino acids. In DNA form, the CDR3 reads TGCGCCAGCAGCCAAGAGATCGTCGGGGTTAACGAGCAGTACTTC. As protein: CASSQEIVGVNEQYF.

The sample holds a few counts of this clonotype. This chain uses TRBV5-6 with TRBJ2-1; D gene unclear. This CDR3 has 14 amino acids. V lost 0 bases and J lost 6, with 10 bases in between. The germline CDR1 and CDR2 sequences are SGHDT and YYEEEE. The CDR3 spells CASSLENLGNEQFF. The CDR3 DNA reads TGTGCCAGCAGCTTGGAAAACCTGGGCAATGAGCAGTTCTTC.

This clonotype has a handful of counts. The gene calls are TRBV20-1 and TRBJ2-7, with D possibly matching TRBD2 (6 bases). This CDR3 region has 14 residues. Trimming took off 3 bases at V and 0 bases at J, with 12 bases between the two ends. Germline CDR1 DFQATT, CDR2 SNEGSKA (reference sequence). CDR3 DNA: TGCAGTGCTAGTTTGGTCGGGGGCTCCTACGAGCAGTACTTC. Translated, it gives CSASLVGGSYEQYF.

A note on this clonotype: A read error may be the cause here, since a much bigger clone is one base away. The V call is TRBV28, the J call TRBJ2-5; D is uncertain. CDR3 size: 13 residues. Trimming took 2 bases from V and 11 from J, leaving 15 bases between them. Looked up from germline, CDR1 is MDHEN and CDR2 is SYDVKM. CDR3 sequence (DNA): TGTGCCAGCAGTTTAGAGAGTTACAATGAGCAGTACTTC. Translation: CASSLESYNEQYF.

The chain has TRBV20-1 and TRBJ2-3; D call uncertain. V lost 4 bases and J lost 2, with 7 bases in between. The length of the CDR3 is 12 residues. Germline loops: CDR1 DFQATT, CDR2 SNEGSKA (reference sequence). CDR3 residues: CSATAHTDTQYF. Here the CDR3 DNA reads TGCAGTGCTACAGCACACACAGATACGCAGTATTTT.

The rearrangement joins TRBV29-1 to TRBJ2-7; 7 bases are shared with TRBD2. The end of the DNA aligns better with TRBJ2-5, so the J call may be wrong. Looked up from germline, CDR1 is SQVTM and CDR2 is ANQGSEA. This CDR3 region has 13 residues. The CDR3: CSVEELAKETQYF. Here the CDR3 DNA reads TGCAGCGTTGAAGAACTAGCGAAAGAGACCCAGTACTTC.

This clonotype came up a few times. CDR3 sequence reads: CASSLARSPIRADTQYF. CDR3 sequence (DNA): TGTGCCAGCAGCTTAGCGCGGTCTCCCATTAGGGCAGATACGCAGTATTTT. The chain employs TRBV7-2 and TRBJ2-3; no definite D call. The germline CDR1 and CDR2 sequences are SGHTA and FQGNSA. Trimming shortened V by 0 bases and J by 4 bases, and 17 bases separated the two germline ends. The CDR3 length is 17 residues.

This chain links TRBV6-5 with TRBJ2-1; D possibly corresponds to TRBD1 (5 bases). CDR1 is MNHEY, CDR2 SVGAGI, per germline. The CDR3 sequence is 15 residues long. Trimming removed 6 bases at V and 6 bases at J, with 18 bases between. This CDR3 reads CASSPSLGAFNEQFF. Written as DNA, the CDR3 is TGTGCCAGCAGCCCTAGTTTAGGGGCTTTCAATGAGCAGTTCTTC.

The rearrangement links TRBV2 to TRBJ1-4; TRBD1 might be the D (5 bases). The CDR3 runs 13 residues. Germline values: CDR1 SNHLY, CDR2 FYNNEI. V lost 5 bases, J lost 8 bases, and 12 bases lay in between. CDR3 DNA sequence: TGTGCCAGCAGTCCCAGGGAATGGGAAAAACTGTTTTTT. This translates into CASSPREWEKLFF.

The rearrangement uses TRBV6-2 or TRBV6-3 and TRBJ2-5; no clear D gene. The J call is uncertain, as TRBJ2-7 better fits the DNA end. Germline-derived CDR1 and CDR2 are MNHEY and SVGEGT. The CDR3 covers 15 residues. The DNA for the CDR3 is TGTGCCAGCAGTTCCGCCTTGAGGCCCACCTACGAGCAGTACTTC. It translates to CASSSALRPTYEQYF.

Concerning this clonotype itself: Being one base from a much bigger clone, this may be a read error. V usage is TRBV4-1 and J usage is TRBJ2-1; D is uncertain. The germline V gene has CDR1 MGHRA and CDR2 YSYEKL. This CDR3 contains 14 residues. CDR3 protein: CVSSQNPTYNEQFF. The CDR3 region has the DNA TGCGTCAGCAGCCAGAACCCGACCTACAATGAGCAGTTCTTC.

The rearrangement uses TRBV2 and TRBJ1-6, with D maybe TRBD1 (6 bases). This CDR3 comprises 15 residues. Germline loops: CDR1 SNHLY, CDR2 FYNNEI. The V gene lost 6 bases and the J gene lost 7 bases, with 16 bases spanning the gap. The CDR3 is CASSGDRFSNSPLHF. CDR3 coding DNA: TGTGCCAGCAGCGGTGACAGGTTTAGCAATTCACCCCTCCACTTT.

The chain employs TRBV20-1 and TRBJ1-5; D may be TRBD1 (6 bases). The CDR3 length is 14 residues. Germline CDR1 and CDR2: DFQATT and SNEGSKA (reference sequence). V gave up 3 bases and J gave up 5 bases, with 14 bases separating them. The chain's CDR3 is CSARPVEGDQPQHF. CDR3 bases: TGCAGTGCTAGGCCCGTTGAGGGGGATCAGCCCCAGCATTTT.

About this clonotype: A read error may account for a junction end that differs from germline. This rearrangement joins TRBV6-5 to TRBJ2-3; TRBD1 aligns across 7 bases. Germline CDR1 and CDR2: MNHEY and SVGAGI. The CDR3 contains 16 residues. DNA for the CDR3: TGTGCCAGCAGCTCACTAGGGGGCCGTGGCACAGATAGGCAGTATTTT. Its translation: CASSSLGGRGTDRQYF.

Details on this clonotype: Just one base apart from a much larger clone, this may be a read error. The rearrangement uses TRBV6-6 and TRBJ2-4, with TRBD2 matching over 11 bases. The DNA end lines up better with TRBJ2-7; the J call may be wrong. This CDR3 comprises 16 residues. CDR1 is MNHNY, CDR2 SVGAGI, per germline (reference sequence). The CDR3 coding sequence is TGTGCCAGCAGGAGGGGTAGCGGGGGGGTACCCTACGAGCAGTACTTC. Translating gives CASRRGSGGVPYEQYF.

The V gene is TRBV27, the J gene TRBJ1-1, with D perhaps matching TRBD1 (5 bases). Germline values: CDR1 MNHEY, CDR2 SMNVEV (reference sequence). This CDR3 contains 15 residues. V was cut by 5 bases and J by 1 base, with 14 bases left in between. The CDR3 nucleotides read TGTGCCAGCAGTCCGGGGACCAGCAGGAACACTGAAGCTTTCTTT. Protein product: CASSPGTSRNTEAFF.